Each of the 2 T cell receptor beta chains below was sequenced from the same sample in a study of T cell responses to AZD1222 COVID-19 vaccine. TCRdb's copy holds only in-frame clones and misses some; the assay was immunoSEQ multiplex PCR. In the table there are some 150,000 clones, 85% to 95% of which are singletons. The specimen comprised peripheral blood, sampled on day 0 of AZD1222 vaccination. The origin of the receptors is an adult in good health.

The chain recombines TRBV5-1 with TRBJ1-6; D perhaps matches TRBD1 (6 bases). V was cut by 9 bases and J by 7 bases, with 23 bases left in between. The CDR3 runs 16 residues. Germline loops: CDR1 SGHRS, CDR2 YFSETQ. In nucleotides, the CDR3 is TGCGCCACCAGACCCGGTGAGCAGGGGATGAATTCACCCCTCCACTTT. It yields the protein CATRPGEQGMNSPLHF.

V is TRBV7-9 and J is TRBJ1-1; no clear D. CDR3 length: 17 residues. Germline CDR1 reads SEHNR; CDR2 reads FQNEAQ (reference sequence). V was shortened by 3 bases and J by 1 base, with 18 bases between the two germline ends. CDR3 nucleotide sequence: TGTGCCAGCAGCTTCCCTCCTACCGCCAATTGGAACACTGAAGCTTTCTTT. Translating gives CASSFPPTANWNTEAFF.